These 23 T cell receptor beta chains came from one sample sequenced in a study of blood T cell repertoires in COVID-19 (dated by TCRdb to between 2020 and 2021). The method was the immunoSEQ multiplex PCR assay. TCRdb mirrors the immuneACCESS table, restricted to in-frame sequences. Some clones are absent from its copies; in checked studies, under half trace to an unresolved V gene, and the reason for the others is unknown. This sample gives 160,000 or so clones in total; approximately 81% of them show up just once. The top ten hold about 6% of the sample. The sequenced sample consisted of PBMCs or T cells enriched from blood (not recorded which). The receptor set was obtained from a woman aged 40 to 50 with acute COVID-19.

The chain carries TRBV5-4 and TRBJ2-7; 7 bases are a match to TRBD2. This CDR3 has 15 amino acids. Germline V gene data show CDR1 as SGHNT and CDR2 as YYREEE (reference sequence). V was pared by 3 bases and J by 2 bases, with 8 bases of the junction left unmatched. The CDR3 sequence: CASSSQAGKAYEQYF. Written as DNA, the CDR3 is TGTGCCAGCAGCTCTCAAGCGGGGAAGGCCTACGAGCAGTACTTC.

The chain uses TRBV11-3 and TRBJ2-5, with 7 bases matching TRBD2. The CDR3 covers 15 residues. Germline trimming cut 1 base from V and 4 bases from J; bases unmatched to any gene: 6. CDR1 and CDR2 from the germline V gene are SGHNT and YENEEA. This CDR3 reads CASSLGLAGVETQYF. The CDR3 DNA reads TGTGCCAGCAGCTTAGGACTAGCCGGGGTAGAGACCCAGTACTTC.

J is TRBJ1-5 and V is TRBV11-2; no firm D call. CDR3 length equals 12 residues. V shed 6 bases and J shed 2 bases, with 5 bases lying between them. Germline V CDR1 and CDR2: SGHAT, FQNNGV. Written as DNA, the CDR3 is TGTGCCAGCAGGGAGGGCAATCAGCCCCAGCATTTT. As protein: CASREGNQPQHF.

The V gene is TRBV3-1 (or the pseudogene TRBV3-2), the J gene TRBJ2-3, with 11 bases identical to TRBD2. Germline lookup yields CDR1 LGHDT and CDR2 YNNKEL (reference sequence). The CDR3 is 17 residues long. Trimming at V came to 5 bases and at J to 3 bases, leaving 10 bases not matched to a gene. The CDR3 DNA reads TGTGCCAGCAGCGCCCGACTAGCGGGAATTTTGACAGATACGCAGTATTTT. It codes for CASSARLAGILTDTQYF.

This sequence joins TRBV7-2 and TRBJ2-2; tentatively, D is TRBD2 (6 bases). V was cut by 2 bases and J by 6 bases, with 10 bases left in between. The CDR3 contains 14 residues. Germline V gives CDR1 SGHTA, CDR2 FQGNSA. CDR3 in DNA: TGTGCCAGCAGCTTACTTCCGGGAGCCGGGGAGCTGTTTTTT. Protein: CASSLLPGAGELFF.

The chain employs TRBV18 and TRBJ2-3; 9 bases are a match to TRBD2. After removal of 5 bases from V and 1 base from J, the junction contained 4 bases not matched to a gene. Looked up from germline, CDR1 is KGHSH and CDR2 is LQKENI. CDR3 length equals 15 residues. In nucleotides, the CDR3 is TGTGCCAGCTCATCGACTAGCGGAGGCACAGATACGCAGTATTTT. Translating gives CASSSTSGGTDTQYF. The full variable domain, with the rest looked up from reference TRBV18 and TRBJ2-3, is NAGVMQNPRHLVRRRGQEARLRCSPMKGHSHVYWYRQLPEEGLKFMVYLQKENIIDESGMPKERFSAEFPKEGPSILRIQQVVRGDSAAYFCASSSTSGGTDTQYFGPGTRLTVL.

The chain joins TRBV10-3 to TRBJ1-1, with D tentatively TRBD1 (5 bases). The CDR3 sequence is 13 residues long. CDR1 is ENHRY, CDR2 SYGVKD, per germline. The V end was cut by 3 bases, the J end by 5 bases, with 10 bases between. The CDR3 DNA reads TGTGCCATCAGTGATACAGGTCGGACTGAAGCTTTCTTT. Translated, it gives CAISDTGRTEAFF.

The chain uses TRBV29-1 and TRBJ2-3; 7 nucleotides line up with TRBD1. Unmatched junction bases numbered 19, after V lost 7 bases and J lost 3 bases. Looked up from germline, CDR1 is SQVTM and CDR2 is ANQGSEA. The CDR3 has 17 amino acids. The CDR3 region has the DNA TGCAGCGGCCTGACAGGGTTCCAGAGTCACTTTACAGATACGCAGTATTTT. Its translation is CSGLTGFQSHFTDTQYF.

This chain connects TRBV9 to TRBJ2-1; 9 bases are shared with TRBD2. Per germline, CDR1 SGDLS and CDR2 YYNGEE. CDR3 length: 15 amino acids. With 0 bases clipped from V and 4 bases from J, the junction kept 2 bases outside the gene matches. Here the CDR3 reads CASSVASGEYNEQFF. In DNA, the CDR3 is TGTGCCAGCAGCGTAGCTAGCGGGGAATACAATGAGCAGTTCTTC.

This sequence joins TRBV3-1 (or the pseudogene TRBV3-2) and TRBJ1-6; 9 bases fit TRBD1. CDR3 length: 15 residues. With 3 bases clipped from V and 6 bases from J, the junction kept 3 bases outside the gene matches. The germline V gene encodes CDR1 LGHDT and CDR2 YNNKEL (reference sequence). The CDR3 here is CASSHRDRANSPLHF. The CDR3 coding sequence is TGTGCCAGCAGCCACCGGGACAGGGCTAATTCACCCCTCCACTTT.

The rearrangement uses TRBV28 and TRBJ2-7, with 9 bases lining up with TRBD2. Unmatched junction bases numbered 7, after V lost 3 bases and J lost 4 bases. Per germline, CDR1 MDHEN and CDR2 SYDVKM. This CDR3 spans 15 amino acids. CDR3 loop: CASSLGASGAYEQYV. In DNA form, the CDR3 reads TGTGCCAGCAGTTTGGGGGCTAGCGGGGCTTACGAGCAGTACGTC.

The rearrangement uses TRBV25-1 and TRBJ1-2; weak D call: TRBD1 (5 bases). The germline V gene has CDR1 MGHDK and CDR2 SYGVNS. The CDR3 runs 14 residues. Trimming took off 5 bases at V and 4 bases at J, with 14 bases between the two ends. The DNA for the CDR3 is TGTGCCAGCAGTTTAGGAGGGGAGGGCTATGGCTACACCTTC. Its translation: CASSLGGEGYGYTF.

The chain combines TRBV7-9 with TRBJ2-1; 10 nucleotides line up with TRBD2. This CDR3 has 16 residues. Germline CDR1 is SEHNR and CDR2 is FQNEAQ (reference sequence). The V and J ends lost 1 base and 4 bases, in that order; junction bases with no gene match: 4. This CDR3 reads CASSLGSAGGYNEQFF. CDR3 DNA sequence: TGTGCCAGCAGCTTAGGATCAGCGGGGGGGTACAATGAGCAGTTCTTC.

The rearrangement uses TRBV6-1 and TRBJ2-1; D is perhaps TRBD1 (6 bases). This CDR3 has 15 residues. Trimming cost V 5 bases and J 1 base, with 12 bases left between them. Germline V gene data show CDR1 as MNHNS and CDR2 as SASEGT. The CDR3 loop is CASSSTGSSYNEQFF. For the CDR3, the DNA is TGTGCCAGCAGTTCTACAGGGTCGTCCTACAATGAGCAGTTCTTC.

This chain joins TRBV10-3 and TRBJ2-7, with 8 positions matching TRBD2. V was pared by 5 bases and J by 0 bases, with 9 bases of the junction left unmatched. This CDR3 is built from 16 residues. Germline V gives CDR1 ENHRY, CDR2 SYGVKD. CDR3 residues: CAISTTTSAISYEQYF. The CDR3, as DNA: TGTGCCATCAGTACGACGACTAGCGCGATCTCCTACGAGCAGTACTTC.

The CDR3 sequence: CAASTLAGGGGTDTQYF. The CDR3 region has the DNA TGTGCCGCCTCTACCCTAGCGGGAGGAGGGGGCACAGATACGCAGTATTTT. The chain uses TRBV5-4 and TRBJ2-3; TRBD2 aligns across 11 bases. Per the germline V gene, CDR1 is SGHNT and CDR2 is YYREEE (reference sequence). Trimming cost V 10 bases and J 1 base; bases outside gene matches: 14. The CDR3 contains 17 residues.

The gene calls are TRBV30 and TRBJ2-3; 7 bases fit TRBD2. Germline loops: CDR1 GTSNPN, CDR2 SVGIG (reference sequence). V gave up 2 bases and J gave up 4 bases; unmatched junction bases: 9. CDR3 length equals 15 residues. The CDR3 coding sequence is TGTGCCTGGAGTCCACCGGGGGGAAGGGCAGATACGCAGTATTTT. Translating gives CAWSPPGGRADTQYF.

The chain links TRBV5-1 to TRBJ2-5; a possible D gene is TRBD2 (5 bases). From germline, CDR1 is SGHRS and CDR2 YFSETQ. CDR3 length equals 13 residues. Trimming pared 2 bases from V and 1 base from J, leaving 6 bases between. The CDR3 loop is CASSFGGQETQYF. CDR3 coding DNA: TGCGCCAGCAGCTTTGGAGGCCAAGAGACCCAGTACTTC.

The V call is TRBV5-6, the J call TRBJ2-7; 11 nucleotides agree with TRBD2. Per the germline V gene, CDR1 is SGHDT and CDR2 is YYEEEE. The V gene end was trimmed by 2 bases and the J gene end by 6 bases; junction bases not matched to a gene: 4. CDR3 length: 14 amino acids. The CDR3 here is CASSFTSGRGEQYV. The CDR3 DNA is TGTGCCAGCAGCTTCACTAGCGGGAGAGGCGAGCAGTACGTC.

The chain's CDR3 is CASSLGGQGASYTF. The DNA for the CDR3 is TGTGCCAGCAGCTTAGGGGGACAGGGGGCCTCGTACACCTTC. The V call is TRBV7-2, the J call TRBJ1-2; 12 bases fit TRBD1. Germline V lookup: CDR1 SGHTA, CDR2 FQGNSA. This CDR3 has 14 residues. J gave up 11 bases and V 1 base, and 5 bases lay outside the gene matches.

The chain recombines TRBV5-1 with TRBJ1-4; 11 bases line up with TRBD1. Germline V CDR1 and CDR2: SGHRS, YFSETQ. The CDR3 consists of 16 residues. Germline trimming cut 3 bases from V and 8 bases from J; bases unmatched to any gene: 9. This chain's CDR3 is CASSSGQGAGEEKLFF. The CDR3 DNA is TGCGCCAGCAGCTCAGGACAGGGGGCAGGAGAGGAAAAACTGTTTTTT.

The chain combines TRBV4-1 with TRBJ2-1, with 13 bases identical to TRBD2. Germline loops: CDR1 MGHRA, CDR2 YSYEKL. V was clipped by 1 base and J by 9 bases; unmatched bases: 3. This CDR3 has 15 residues. CDR3 sequence: CASSQGTSGRGEQFF. The CDR3 DNA reads TGCGCCAGCAGCCAAGGGACTAGCGGGAGAGGTGAGCAGTTCTTC.

This chain connects TRBV6-6 to TRBJ1-2; 10 bases fit TRBD1. CDR1 is MNHNY, CDR2 SVGAGI, per germline (reference sequence). The CDR3 is 14 residues long. V shed 4 bases and J 5 bases; nucleotides not matched to a gene: 4. In DNA form, the CDR3 reads TGTGCCAGCAGTTCCGGGACAGGGGATTATGGCTACACCTTC. It is translated as CASSSGTGDYGYTF.